This T cell receptor (beta chain) emerged from a study of CD8 T cells in Susac syndrome. Matching for age and sex applied to the controls, who were healthy donors. Negative isolation yielded CD8+ and CD4+ T cells; FACS enriched TEMRA cells. Trimming took 4 bases from V and 4 from J, leaving 13 bases between them. Germline CDR1 reads SGHDT; CDR2 reads YYEEEE. CDR3 length: 14 residues. Reverse transcription of roughly 0.5 to 1 ug RNA was carried out with random hexamers. The method of amplification for TCR beta CDR3 was immunoSEQ multiplex PCR, covering 54 Vbeta and 13 Jbeta. MiXCR, run by TCRdb on the immunoSEQ multiplex PCR reads, gives a single entry per CDR3 protein. Of 150,000 to 200,000 distinct CDR3 sequences listed, 85% to 95% are singletons.

The sequenced material came from CD4+ T cells from PBMCs. The TCR sequence derives from a human donor in good health. The chain couples TRBV5-6 to TRBJ2-3; D perhaps matches TRBD1 (5 bases). The CDR3 loop reads CASSATGYADTQYF. The CDR3, as DNA: TGTGCCAGCAGCGCAACAGGTTACGCAGATACGCAGTATTTT. Using reference TRBV5-6 and TRBJ2-3 for the parts outside the CDR3, the full variable domain is DAGVTQSPTHLIKTRGQQVTLRCSPKSGHDTVSWYQQALGQGPQFIFQYYEEEERQRGNFPDRFSGHQFPNYSSELNVNALLLGDSALYLCASSATGYADTQYFGPGTRLTVL.